This is a list of T cell receptor beta chains from one sample in a study of blood T cell repertoires in COVID-19. Profiled with immunoSEQ multiplex PCR; TCRdb holds only in-frame clones, not every one. The data contain about 62,000 clones, more than 80% of them singletons. Material for sequencing was peripheral blood. The receptors come from a woman aged 55-70 years with COVID-19, enrolled during active disease. Both conserved end residues are part of each CDR3. D genes are given only for firm matches. Clone size is stated in some rows and not others, as once, few, many or a class when expanded.

d_gene: TRBD1; v_gene: TRBV28; j_gene: TRBJ2-7; abundance: -; CDR3nt: TGTGCCAGCAGTTTCCCGGGACAGGGCCGGGAGCAGTACTTC; CDR3aa: CASSFPGQGREQYF
d_gene: TRBD1; v_gene: TRBV7-8; j_gene: TRBJ2-3; abundance: -; CDR3nt: TGTGCCAGCAGCTTAGACCACGGGACAGGGGCCTTCACAGATACGCAGTATTTT; CDR3aa: CASSLDHGTGAFTDTQYF
d_gene: -; v_gene: TRBV15; j_gene: TRBJ1-5; abundance: -; CDR3nt: TGTGCCACCAGCAGAGATGGGTGGGCGCCCCAGCATTTT; CDR3aa: CATSRDGWAPQHF
d_gene: TRBD1; v_gene: TRBV30; j_gene: TRBJ1-5; abundance: once; CDR3nt: TGTGCCTTGAACAGGGGGCCTAATCAGCCCCAGCATTTT; CDR3aa: CALNRGPNQPQHF
d_gene: TRBD1; v_gene: TRBV29-1; j_gene: TRBJ1-2; abundance: -; CDR3nt: TGCAGCGCCTCCCCCGGGACAGGGCGAGGCGATGGCTACACCTTC; CDR3aa: CSASPGTGRGDGYTF
d_gene: -; v_gene: TRBV15; j_gene: TRBJ1-5; abundance: -; CDR3nt: TGTGCCACCAGCAGAGGTCCCGGGACTTATAGCAATCAGCCCCAGCATTTT; CDR3aa: CATSRGPGTYSNQPQHF
d_gene: TRBD1; v_gene: TRBV4-1; j_gene: TRBJ1-1; abundance: -; CDR3nt: TGCGCCACCACGCAGGGGGCTAACACTGAAGCTTTCTTT; CDR3aa: CATTQGANTEAFF
d_gene: -; v_gene: TRBV25-1; j_gene: TRBJ1-6; abundance: -; CDR3nt: TGTGCCAGCAGTGACAGGGGTAATTCACCCCTCCACTTT; CDR3aa: CASSDRGNSPLHF
d_gene: -; v_gene: TRBV10-3; j_gene: TRBJ1-5; abundance: -; CDR3nt: TGTGCCATCAAGTCGGTTGATAGCAATCAGCCCCAGCATTTT; CDR3aa: CAIKSVDSNQPQHF
d_gene: -; v_gene: TRBV24-1; j_gene: TRBJ2-7; abundance: -; CDR3nt: TGTGCCACCAGTGACCGGCGGACAGTCAACCTCTACGAGCAGTACTTC; CDR3aa: CATSDRRTVNLYEQYF
d_gene: TRBD1; v_gene: TRBV7-9; j_gene: TRBJ1-1; abundance: -; CDR3nt: TGTGCCAGCAGCTCCCTCGGACAGGGGAACACTGAAGCTTTCTTT; CDR3aa: CASSSLGQGNTEAFF
d_gene: -; v_gene: TRBV6-6; j_gene: TRBJ2-1; abundance: -; CDR3nt: TGTGCCAGCAGTTACCCGGGAAATACGGGCAATGAGCAGTTCTTC; CDR3aa: CASSYPGNTGNEQFF
d_gene: -; v_gene: TRBV7-9; j_gene: TRBJ1-6; abundance: -; CDR3nt: TGTGCCAGCAGCGGATCCGGGAATTCACCCCTCCACTTT; CDR3aa: CASSGSGNSPLHF
d_gene: TRBD1; v_gene: TRBV19; j_gene: TRBJ1-4; abundance: -; CDR3nt: TGTGCCAGTAGTCACCTGGGGGGACAGCTAAATGAAAAACTGTTTTTT; CDR3aa: CASSHLGGQLNEKLFF
d_gene: -; v_gene: TRBV30; j_gene: TRBJ2-1; abundance: -; CDR3nt: TGTGCCTGGAGTGGCTACGTAAATGAGCAGTTCTTC; CDR3aa: CAWSGYVNEQFF
d_gene: TRBD1; v_gene: TRBV9; j_gene: TRBJ1-1; abundance: once; CDR3nt: TGTGCCAGCAGCGTAGGGGACAGGGGGCATCCCGGAGCTTTCTTT; CDR3aa: CASSVGDRGHPGAFF
d_gene: -; v_gene: TRBV6-5; j_gene: TRBJ2-7; abundance: -; CDR3nt: TGTGCCAGCGCTGGGGGCGCGGTCAACGAGCAGTACTTC; CDR3aa: CASAGGAVNEQYF
d_gene: -; v_gene: TRBV7-3; j_gene: TRBJ2-1; abundance: -; CDR3nt: TGTGCCAGCAGCCCGAAGGAGGCCCTCTACAATGAGCAGTTCTTC; CDR3aa: CASSPKEALYNEQFF
d_gene: -; v_gene: TRBV2; j_gene: TRBJ2-7; abundance: -; CDR3nt: TGTGCCAGCAACGAGGATTCCTACGAGCAGTACTTC; CDR3aa: CASNEDSYEQYF
d_gene: -; v_gene: TRBV5-1; j_gene: TRBJ2-5; abundance: -; CDR3nt: TGCGCCAGCAGCCGGAGGGGGCTGCCACAAGAGACCCAGTACTTC; CDR3aa: CASSRRGLPQETQYF
d_gene: -; v_gene: TRBV4-2; j_gene: TRBJ1-3; abundance: -; CDR3nt: TGTGCCAGCACCCTTTATGCTGGAAACACCATATATTTT; CDR3aa: CASTLYAGNTIYF
d_gene: TRBD1; v_gene: TRBV4-1; j_gene: TRBJ1-6; abundance: -; CDR3nt: TGCGCCAGCAGCCAAGATCCGGGTGACAGGGACATATTCTCCTATAATTCACCCCTCCACTTT; CDR3aa: CASSQDPGDRDIFSYNSPLHF
d_gene: TRBD1; v_gene: TRBV11-2; j_gene: TRBJ2-7; abundance: -; CDR3nt: TGTGCCAGCAGCTTAATTGACAGGGGGGCGCAGTACTTC; CDR3aa: CASSLIDRGAQYF
d_gene: -; v_gene: TRBV7-9; j_gene: TRBJ2-1; abundance: -; CDR3nt: TGTGCCAGCAGCTTAGGGAAGGGAGTAGGATATGAGCCAGTCTTC; CDR3aa: CASSLGKGVGYEPVF
d_gene: -; v_gene: TRBV29-1; j_gene: TRBJ2-1; abundance: -; CDR3nt: TGCAGCGTTGAGCATATAGCCGAGCAGTTCTTC; CDR3aa: CSVEHIAEQFF
d_gene: -; v_gene: TRBV25-1; j_gene: TRBJ1-2; abundance: -; CDR3nt: TGTGCCAGCAGTGAATATAAATCGACATATGGCTACACCTTC; CDR3aa: CASSEYKSTYGYTF
d_gene: TRBD2; v_gene: TRBV5-1; j_gene: TRBJ2-5; abundance: -; CDR3nt: TGCGCCAGCAGCTTGGGGACTAGCGGAATTCAAGAGACCCAGTACTTC; CDR3aa: CASSLGTSGIQETQYF
d_gene: -; v_gene: TRBV7-9; j_gene: TRBJ2-1; abundance: -; CDR3nt: TGTGCCAGCAGCTTGGGACATAGAATCTACAATGAGCAGTTCTTC; CDR3aa: CASSLGHRIYNEQFF
d_gene: -; v_gene: TRBV19; j_gene: TRBJ2-7; abundance: -; CDR3nt: TGTGCCAGTCGCCCCCCCGGACTGAGCTCCTACGAGCAGTACTTC; CDR3aa: CASRPPGLSSYEQYF
d_gene: TRBD2; v_gene: TRBV6-2/TRBV6-3; j_gene: TRBJ2-2; abundance: -; CDR3nt: TGTGCCAGCAGTTCGGGACTAGCGGCTCGGGGGACCGGGGAGCTGTTTTTT; CDR3aa: CASSSGLAARGTGELFF
d_gene: -; v_gene: TRBV18; j_gene: TRBJ1-4; abundance: -; CDR3nt: TGTGCCAGCTCACCGGAGAACCGGGACACATTCCTATCGAATGAAAAACTGTTTTTT; CDR3aa: CASSPENRDTFLSNEKLFF
d_gene: TRBD2; v_gene: TRBV25-1; j_gene: TRBJ2-7; abundance: -; CDR3nt: TGTGCCAGCTCCGAGGGGGGGAGCGGGAGTGGCGAGCAGTACTTC; CDR3aa: CASSEGGSGSGEQYF
d_gene: -; v_gene: TRBV7-9; j_gene: TRBJ1-5; abundance: -; CDR3nt: TGTGCCAGCACCAAGTGGGGGGGTCGGGGCGATCAGCCCCAGCATTTT; CDR3aa: CASTKWGGRGDQPQHF
d_gene: -; v_gene: TRBV5-4; j_gene: TRBJ1-2; abundance: once; CDR3nt: TGTGCCAGCAGGGCAAGTCGTTATGGCTACACCTTC; CDR3aa: CASRASRYGYTF
d_gene: -; v_gene: TRBV19; j_gene: TRBJ2-5; abundance: -; CDR3nt: TGTGCCAGTAGCACACCGATCAGGGGAATGGAGACCCAGTACTTC; CDR3aa: CASSTPIRGMETQYF
d_gene: -; v_gene: TRBV5-1; j_gene: TRBJ1-2; abundance: -; CDR3nt: TGCGCCAGCAGCTTGGGGGCTCAGGTCTATGGCTACACCTTC; CDR3aa: CASSLGAQVYGYTF
d_gene: -; v_gene: TRBV5-1; j_gene: TRBJ2-3; abundance: once; CDR3nt: TGCGCCAGCAGCCCCGGGACACCCTTCCTCACAGATACGCAGTATTTT; CDR3aa: CASSPGTPFLTDTQYF
d_gene: -; v_gene: TRBV10-1; j_gene: TRBJ2-3; abundance: -; CDR3nt: TGCGCCAGCAGTGAGGGGGTGAGCGGAGATACGCAGTATTTT; CDR3aa: CASSEGVSGDTQYF
d_gene: TRBD2; v_gene: TRBV5-1; j_gene: TRBJ2-2; abundance: -; CDR3nt: TGCGCCAGCAGCTTACTAGCGGGAGAAATCGGGGAGCTGTTTTTT; CDR3aa: CASSLLAGEIGELFF
d_gene: -; v_gene: TRBV19; j_gene: TRBJ1-5; abundance: -; CDR3nt: TGTGCCGGAGGGCGGGGGGAGATTAGCAATCAGCCCCAGCATTTT; CDR3aa: CAGGRGEISNQPQHF
d_gene: -; v_gene: TRBV7-2; j_gene: TRBJ1-1; abundance: -; CDR3nt: TGTGCCAGCAGCTTACGACAGGAGAGCACTGAAGCTTTCTTT; CDR3aa: CASSLRQESTEAFF
d_gene: TRBD2; v_gene: TRBV13; j_gene: TRBJ2-7; abundance: -; CDR3nt: TGTGCCAGCAGCTTTTTGACTAGCGGGGACTACGAGCAGTACTTC; CDR3aa: CASSFLTSGDYEQYF
d_gene: -; v_gene: TRBV7-2; j_gene: TRBJ2-1; abundance: -; CDR3nt: TGTGCCAGCAGCCGTCACGGGATAGATGAGCAGTTCTTC; CDR3aa: CASSRHGIDEQFF
d_gene: TRBD2; v_gene: TRBV7-8; j_gene: TRBJ2-2; abundance: -; CDR3nt: TGTGCCAGCAGCCCACTGGGGGGGACCCCTGTCGGGGAGCTGTTTTTT; CDR3aa: CASSPLGGTPVGELFF
d_gene: -; v_gene: TRBV24-1; j_gene: TRBJ1-2; abundance: -; CDR3nt: TGTGCCACCAGAGCGACGGATGGCTACACCTTC; CDR3aa: CATRATDGYTF
d_gene: -; v_gene: TRBV19; j_gene: TRBJ1-2; abundance: -; CDR3nt: TGTGCCAGTAGTACCTCAGGCTCACCCGATGGCTACACCTTC; CDR3aa: CASSTSGSPDGYTF
d_gene: -; v_gene: TRBV5-6; j_gene: TRBJ1-3; abundance: -; CDR3nt: TGTGCCAGCAGCTTGCTAAGCTCTGGAAACACCATATATTTT; CDR3aa: CASSLLSSGNTIYF
d_gene: TRBD1; v_gene: TRBV19; j_gene: TRBJ2-7; abundance: once; CDR3nt: TGTGCCAGTAGTACCTCCGGACAGGGTTCGGGCGAGCAGTACTTC; CDR3aa: CASSTSGQGSGEQYF
d_gene: -; v_gene: TRBV6-6; j_gene: TRBJ1-1; abundance: -; CDR3nt: TGTGCCAGCACCCTAGGCGGGGCCTCCGAAGCTTTCTTT; CDR3aa: CASTLGGASEAFF
d_gene: TRBD1; v_gene: TRBV5-1; j_gene: TRBJ2-7; abundance: -; CDR3nt: TGCGCCAGCAGCCGTATTGGACAGGGGGACTACGAGCAGTACTTC; CDR3aa: CASSRIGQGDYEQYF
d_gene: -; v_gene: TRBV19; j_gene: TRBJ2-3; abundance: -; CDR3nt: TGTGCCAGTAGTATGGGGTGGGAGGTTGGCACAGATACGCAGTATTTT; CDR3aa: CASSMGWEVGTDTQYF
d_gene: -; v_gene: TRBV24-1; j_gene: TRBJ1-4; abundance: -; CDR3nt: TGTGCCACCAGTGATGGGGGCTCTGGGACGGAAAAACTGTTTTTT; CDR3aa: CATSDGGSGTEKLFF
d_gene: TRBD1; v_gene: TRBV28; j_gene: TRBJ2-6; abundance: -; CDR3nt: TGTGCCAGCAGTGCCTCAGGGGGCCCCTCCTCTGGGGCCAACGTCCTGACTTTC; CDR3aa: CASSASGGPSSGANVLTF
d_gene: -; v_gene: TRBV4-3; j_gene: TRBJ1-1; abundance: -; CDR3nt: TGCGCCAGCAGCCGTGGCGACGGCGGTGAAGCTTTCTTT; CDR3aa: CASSRGDGGEAFF
d_gene: TRBD2; v_gene: TRBV6-5; j_gene: TRBJ2-2; abundance: -; CDR3nt: TGTGCCAGCAGTTGGGGGGGACTAGCGGCCACCGGAGAGCTGTTTTTT; CDR3aa: CASSWGGLAATGELFF